This entry lists 21 T cell receptor beta chains sequenced from one sample in a study of tumor and adjacent non-tumor tissue in lung cancer. This sample's RNA came from whole unsorted tissue. TCRbeta libraries were built with three rounds of nested PCR, modified from ARM-PCR. From the multiplex PCR reads, TCRdb called clonotypes with MiXCR, one entry per CDR3 protein. The data contain just over 200,000 distinct CDR3 sequences, approximately 74% of them singletons. Sequenced material: lung tumor tissue. The source is a man aged 55 to 69 with non-small cell lung cancer.

In this sample, this clonotype turned up many times. V and J are TRBV29-1 and TRBJ1-1, with 7 nucleotides matching TRBD1. Germline values: CDR1 SQVTM, CDR2 ANQGSEA. The CDR3 has 12 residues. Trimming cost V 7 bases and J 0 bases; bases outside gene matches: 2. The CDR3 sequence: CSGGQMNTEAFF. For the CDR3, the DNA is TGCAGCGGGGGACAGATGAACACTGAAGCTTTCTTT.

For this clonotype: This may arise from a read error, as a much more abundant clone is one base away. This likely comes from a read error, as the CDR3 has no conserved phenylalanine or tryptophan at its end. This rearrangement joins TRBV29-1 to TRBJ2-7, with 9 bases lining up with TRBD1. Unmatched junction bases numbered 4, after V lost 1 base and J lost 6 bases. The V gene's germline CDR1 is SQVTM and CDR2 ANQGSEA. The CDR3 is 13 residues long. CDR3 nucleotide sequence: TGCAGCGTTGAAGGGACAGGGGTAAGCGAGCAGTACATC. This translates into CSVEGTGVSEQYI.

With regard to this clonotype: A read error may account for a junction end that differs from germline. The genes are TRBV20-1 and TRBJ2-5; TRBD2 might be the D (6 bases). CDR1 is DFQATT, CDR2 SNEGSKA, per germline (reference sequence). The CDR3 has 13 amino acids. CDR3: CSDRGGGKETQYF. For the CDR3, the DNA is TGCAGTGATAGAGGTGGCGGGAAAGAGACCCAGTACTTC.

As regards this clonotype: This is likely a read error, given that the CDR3 carries no conserved phenylalanine or tryptophan at its end. The chain carries TRBV11-2 and TRBJ2-7; TRBD1 agrees at 7 bases. The CDR3 totals 15 residues. Germline CDR1 SGHAT, CDR2 FQNNGV. V was pared by 0 bases and J by 7 bases, with 9 bases of the junction left unmatched. The CDR3 bases are TGTGCCAGCAGCTTAGAAACAGGGGTAACCCAAGAGCAGTACCTC. The encoded protein is CASSLETGVTQEQYL.

This clonotype showed up many times. The chain links TRBV12-3 or TRBV12-4 to TRBJ1-1; no clear D gene. The CDR3 contains 13 residues. Between the trimmed V and J ends, which lost 5 bases and 1 base, there was a span of 8 bases. The CDR3: CASSKTRNTEAFF. Here the CDR3 DNA reads TGTGCCAGCAGTAAAACTCGGAACACTGAAGCTTTCTTT.

The chain recombines TRBV6-5 with TRBJ1-2; TRBD1 matches at 10 bases. The CDR3 runs 15 residues. V lost 4 bases, J lost 5 bases, and 7 bases stayed unmatched. Germline assignment: CDR1 MNHEY and CDR2 SVGAGI. CDR3 loop: CASSSTGTGDYGYTF. For the CDR3, the DNA is TGTGCCAGCAGTTCCACCGGGACAGGGGATTATGGCTACACCTTC.

This clonotype was seen a few times. One junction end disagrees with the germline gene, perhaps due to a read error. The chain uses TRBV11-2 and TRBJ2-1, with 10 bases lining up with TRBD2. Germline V gene lookup returns CDR1 SGHAT and CDR2 FQNNGV. The CDR3 has 14 amino acids. CDR3 residues: CASSLGTSVNEQFF. CDR3 coding DNA: TGTGCCAGCAGTTTAGGGACTAGCGTCAATGAGCAGTTCTTC.

As to this clonotype: A much bigger clone sits one base away, suggesting this may be a read error. The V gene is TRBV20-1, the J gene TRBJ1-2; tentative D call: TRBD1 (5 bases). CDR3 size: 11 residues. Germline values: CDR1 DFQATT, CDR2 SNEGSKA (reference sequence). The CDR3 bases are TGCAGTGCTAGATCCTCCTGGGGCTACAACTTC. Residues: CSARSSWGYNF.

The table lists this clonotype with a count of one. An end of the junction differs from the germline gene, which may be a read error. CDR3 in amino acids: CSSTGTSGYTF. CDR3 in DNA: TGCAGTTCGACCGGGACATCAGGCTACACTTTC. V usage is TRBV20-1 and J usage is TRBJ1-2; D is perhaps TRBD1 (6 bases). The CDR3 spans 11 residues. Germline-derived CDR1 and CDR2 are DFQATT and SNEGSKA (reference sequence).

The gene calls are TRBV6-6 and TRBJ2-2; D gene unclear. Trimming cost V 7 bases and J 3 bases, with 12 bases left between them. Germline-derived CDR1 and CDR2 are MNHNY and SVGAGI (reference sequence). This CDR3 has 14 amino acids. Here the CDR3 reads CASNPYRDTGELFF. The CDR3 DNA follows: TGTGCCAGCAATCCGTACCGGGACACCGGGGAGCTGTTTTTT.

To note about this clonotype: The junction departs from germline at one end; a sequencing error may be responsible. V gene TRBV11-3 combines with J gene TRBJ1-2; no clear D gene. The CDR3 loop spans 13 amino acids. Germline CDR1 is SGHNT and CDR2 is YENEEA. The CDR3 DNA is TGTGCCAGCAGCCCAACAAGGAACTATGGCTACACCTTT. This translates into CASSPTRNYGYTF.

The sample holds a few counts of this clonotype. The rearrangement joins TRBV5-1 to TRBJ1-5; unclear D gene. Between the trimmed V and J ends, which lost 0 bases and 5 bases, there was a span of 9 bases. The CDR3 totals 14 residues. The germline V gene has CDR1 SGHRS and CDR2 YFSETQ. CDR3 DNA sequence: TGCGCCAGCAGCTTGGGGCAGAGGGATCAGCCCCAGCATTTT. It yields the protein CASSLGQRDQPQHF.

For this clonotype: This could be a read error, since a much larger clone is one nucleotide away. The rearrangement links TRBV4-2 to TRBJ1-2; D may be TRBD1 (5 bases). Germline assignment: CDR1 LGHNA and CDR2 YNFKEQ. This CDR3 contains 13 residues. The DNA for the CDR3 is TGTGCCAGCACCCAACGGGGCAACGGGGACGACACCTTC. Protein: CASTQRGNGDDTF.

In its sample, this clonotype was seen a few times. This chain links TRBV7-9 with TRBJ2-2; 7 bases fit TRBD2. Trimming at V came to 5 bases and at J to 0 bases, leaving 3 bases not matched to a gene. This CDR3 region has 15 residues. Germline V gives CDR1 SEHNR, CDR2 FQNEAQ (reference sequence). CDR3 sequence: CASSPGTTNTGELFF. The CDR3 DNA follows: TGTGCCAGCAGCCCCGGGACTACGAACACCGGGGAGCTGTTTTTT.

Concerning this clonotype itself: A junction boundary mismatches the germline segment, possibly from a read error. As DNA, the CDR3 is TGCGCCAGCAGCCCGAGACCGAACAATGAGCAGTTCTTC. Protein sequence: CASSPRPNNEQFF. This rearrangement joins TRBV7-3 to TRBJ2-1; D is uncertain. The CDR3 sequence is 13 residues long. Germline CDR1 reads SGHTA; CDR2 reads FQGTGA.

As for this clonotype: In this CDR3 the conserved last residue, phenylalanine or tryptophan, is missing, so a read error is likely. The rearrangement joins TRBV7-8 to TRBJ2-1, with 14 bases fitting TRBD2. Germline lookup yields CDR1 SGHVS and CDR2 FQNEAQ. The CDR3 extends over 15 amino acids. The V segment lost 2 bases and the J segment 10 bases; nucleotides outside the gene matches: 4. This CDR3 is CASSLKGLAGAEQFL. In DNA, the CDR3 is TGTGCCAGCAGCTTAAAGGGACTAGCGGGGGCGGAGCAGTTCTTA.

On this clonotype: A read error may produce the germline difference seen at one junction end. CDR3 amino acids: CRANRQGGYSYTF. CDR3 coding DNA: TGCAGAGCGAACCGACAGGGGGGCTATAGCTACACCTTC. The rearrangement uses TRBV20-1 and TRBJ1-2; 9 bases agree with TRBD1. The germline V gene has CDR1 DFQATT and CDR2 SNEGSKA (reference sequence). The CDR3 sequence is 13 residues long.

CDR3 protein: CASSQALDLNTDTQYF. Written as DNA, the CDR3 is TGTGCCAGCAGCCAGGCTCTGGACTTAAACACAGATACGCAGTATTTT. This chain connects TRBV4-2 to TRBJ2-3; D possibly corresponds to TRBD2 (5 bases). CDR3 length equals 16 residues. CDR1 and CDR2 from the germline V gene are LGHNA and YNFKEQ. The germline V and J ends were trimmed by 3 bases and 2 bases, with 15 bases remaining between them.

Points on this clonotype: Germline and junction disagree at one end, which may indicate a read error. This rearrangement joins TRBV12-3 or TRBV12-4 to TRBJ2-7; 14 bases align to TRBD2. There are 20 residues in the CDR3. The CDR3 here is CASSRSLGLAGGNRGYEQHF. CDR3 bases: TGTGCCAGCAGTCGTAGCCTCGGACTAGCGGGAGGTAACCGGGGCTACGAGCAGCACTTC.

As regards this clonotype: The conserved final phenylalanine or tryptophan is absent from the CDR3, which likely points to a read error. The chain joins TRBV11-2 to TRBJ1-1; TRBD1 is a possible D gene (5 bases). Germline V lookup: CDR1 SGHAT, CDR2 FQNNGV. The CDR3 length is 14 residues. The CDR3 is CASSLLGRGTEAFS. Written as DNA, the CDR3 is TGTGCCAGTAGCTTACTCGGGAGGGGCACTGAAGCTTTCTCT.

The CDR3 protein is CARGFTQYF. The CDR3 DNA reads as TGTGCCAGGGGTTTTACGCAGTATTTT. The chain combines TRBV6-4 with TRBJ2-3, with D hard to call. Germline CDR1 and CDR2: MRHNA and SNTAGT. Trimming cost V 9 bases and J 8 bases, with 6 bases left between them. The CDR3 sequence is 9 residues long.